Shown below are 18 T cell receptor beta chains from a single sample sequenced in a study of cytomegalovirus exposure and HLA in healthy donors. Use of 60 Vbeta and 13 Jbeta primers characterized the PCR. Using immunoSEQ multiplex PCR, the repertoire was profiled, and TCRdb retains in-frame clones only, with some absent. The top ten clones hold 6.5% to 8.5% of a sample with 110,000 or so clones, less than 80% of them seen once. Sequenced input: PBMCs. The receptors come from a woman in her forties or fifties in good health and CMV-seropositive.

The chain employs TRBV15 and TRBJ1-2, with 8 bases aligning to TRBD1. Germline trimming cut 3 bases from V and 1 base from J; bases unmatched to any gene: 1. Germline values: CDR1 LNHNV, CDR2 YYDKDF (reference sequence). This CDR3 is 14 amino acids long. CDR3 nucleotide sequence: TGTGCCACCAGCAGCAGGGGGCTTAACTATGGCTACACCTTC. It is translated as CATSSRGLNYGYTF.

The chain carries TRBV4-2 and TRBJ2-5; D perhaps matches TRBD2 (5 bases). Germline CDR1 LGHNA, CDR2 YNFKEQ. The CDR3 totals 17 residues. V lost 3 bases, J lost 2 bases, and 19 bases lay in between. CDR3 nucleotides: TGTGCCAGCAGCCAGGACTTCCTCCCTGGGCAGCAAGAGACCCAGTACTTC. Translated, it gives CASSQDFLPGQQETQYF.

This chain uses TRBV29-1 with TRBJ2-1; TRBD2 matches 13 bases. Germline CDR1 SQVTM, CDR2 ANQGSEA. The CDR3 extends over 14 amino acids. V was pared by 7 bases and J by 13 bases, with 13 bases of the junction left unmatched. CDR3 sequence (DNA): TGCAGCGGAAGGACTAGCGGGGGCCCCTTTCCACAGTTCTTC. Translated, it gives CSGRTSGGPFPQFF.

The chain combines TRBV25-1 with TRBJ1-1, with 7 positions matching TRBD1. The CDR3 runs to 12 residues. V was pared by 4 bases and J by 5 bases, with 1 base of the junction left unmatched. Germline V CDR1 and CDR2: MGHDK, SYGVNS. CDR3 DNA: TGTGCCAGCAGTGTCAGGGGGACTGAAGCTTTCTTT. Encoded protein: CASSVRGTEAFF.

The chain is built from TRBV5-4 and TRBJ2-7; 11 bases are shared with TRBD2. V trimming: 4 bases; J trimming: 2 bases; junction bases outside the gene matches: 2. Germline V gene data show CDR1 as SGHNT and CDR2 as YYREEE (reference sequence). The CDR3 is made up of 14 amino acids. CDR3 nucleotides: TGTGCCAGCAGCGGGACTAGCGGAGCCTACGAGCAGTACTTC. Encoded protein: CASSGTSGAYEQYF.

This rearrangement joins TRBV7-8 to TRBJ2-7; 7 nucleotides align to TRBD2. The CDR3 loop spans 15 amino acids. The V segment lost 1 base and the J segment 4 bases; nucleotides outside the gene matches: 7. Looked up from germline, CDR1 is SGHVS and CDR2 is FQNEAQ. The CDR3 region is CASSLEAGVGYEQYF. The CDR3 region has the DNA TGTGCCAGCAGCTTAGAGGCGGGAGTTGGTTACGAGCAGTACTTC. Complete variable domain (other parts from reference TRBV7-8 and TRBJ2-7): GAGVSQSPRYKVAKRGQDVALRCDPISGHVSLFWYQQALGQGPEFLTYFQNEAQLDKSGLPSDRFFAERPEGSVSTLKIQRTQQEDSAVYLCASSLEAGVGYEQYFGPGTRLTVT.

The chain uses TRBV5-8 and TRBJ2-7; tentative D call: TRBD2 (5 bases). The CDR3 spans 14 residues. V lost 4 bases to trimming and J lost 2 bases, with 13 bases between them. Per germline, CDR1 SGHTS and CDR2 YDEGEE. The CDR3 spells CASSNEGSPYEQYF. CDR3 nucleotide sequence: TGTGCCAGCAGCAACGAGGGCTCCCCCTACGAGCAGTACTTC.

The sample holds a few counts of this clone. V is TRBV4-3 and J is TRBJ2-5; TRBD1 might be the D (5 bases). The germline gives CDR1 LGHNA, CDR2 YSLEER. V was shortened by 0 bases and J by 7 bases, with 12 bases between the two germline ends. The length of the CDR3 is 14 residues. DNA for the CDR3: TGCGCCAGCAGCCAAGACAGGGCCTCGGGGACCCAGTACTTC. Amino acid sequence: CASSQDRASGTQYF.

The gene calls are TRBV6-6 and TRBJ1-3; D possibly corresponds to TRBD1 (5 bases). Germline V gene sequence: CDR1 MNHNY, CDR2 SVGAGI (reference sequence). Trimming took 2 bases from V and 2 from J, leaving 7 bases between them. This CDR3 spans 14 amino acids. CDR3 protein: CASSYRGTGNTIYF. CDR3 nucleotide sequence: TGTGCCAGCAGTTACAGGGGCACTGGAAACACCATATATTTT.

This clone was observed a handful of times. This chain connects TRBV7-9 to TRBJ2-1, with D possibly matching TRBD2 (6 bases). The CDR3 has 12 residues. V gave up 5 bases and J gave up 9 bases, with 11 bases separating them. Germline V gives CDR1 SEHNR, CDR2 FQNEAQ (reference sequence). The CDR3 bases are TGTGCCAGCAGCCGACTCGGGGGTGAGCAGTTCTTC. Translated: CASSRLGGEQFF.

J is TRBJ2-3 and V is TRBV5-4, with D tentatively TRBD2 (5 bases). The CDR3 covers 15 residues. Germline values: CDR1 SGHNT, CDR2 YYREEE (reference sequence). The V end was cut by 3 bases, the J end by 2 bases, with 13 bases between. Here the CDR3 reads CASSSGLQPTDTQYF. For the CDR3, the DNA is TGTGCCAGCAGCTCTGGACTCCAACCCACAGATACGCAGTATTTT.

This clone was seen more than once but under ten times. V and J are TRBV7-2 and TRBJ2-1; perhaps TRBD1 as D (6 bases). From germline, CDR1 is SGHTA and CDR2 FQGNSA. The CDR3 loop spans 18 amino acids. Trimming pared 4 bases from V and 9 bases from J, leaving 28 bases between. The CDR3 DNA is TGTGCCAGCAGCTCCAACTCCGGGACACGCCGGCTAGTCAGTGAGCAGTTCTTC. Protein sequence: CASSSNSGTRRLVSEQFF.

Only one count was recorded for this clone. A read error may account for a junction end that differs from germline. The rearrangement uses TRBV5-1 and TRBJ2-6, with TRBD1 identical over 9 bases. This CDR3 is 16 amino acids long. Per the germline V gene, CDR1 is SGHRS and CDR2 is YFSETQ. The CDR3 loop reads CASSRRTGVGANGLTF. CDR3 in DNA: TGCGCCAGCAGCCGCCGGACAGGGGTCGGGGCCAACGGCCTGACTTTC.

The V gene is TRBV11-2, the J gene TRBJ2-3, with D hard to call. Germline CDR1 reads SGHAT; CDR2 reads FQNNGV. Deletions cut 5 bases from V and 2 bases from J, with 5 bases between. The CDR3 is made up of 12 amino acids. This CDR3 reads CASSPSTDTQYF. The CDR3 DNA follows: TGTGCCAGCAGCCCGTCCACAGATACGCAGTATTTT.

The genes are TRBV5-4 and TRBJ2-3; TRBD1 might be the D (5 bases). CDR1 is SGHNT and CDR2 is YYREEE in the germline V gene (reference sequence). The CDR3 consists of 16 residues. The V and J ends lost 1 base and 1 base respectively, with 13 bases between them. The CDR3 sequence: CASSLPNPRGTDTQYF. CDR3 DNA: TGTGCCAGCAGCTTGCCGAACCCCAGGGGCACAGATACGCAGTATTTT. The variable domain in full, completed from reference TRBV5-4 and TRBJ2-3, reads ETGVTQSPTHLIKTRGQQVTLRCSSQSGHNTVSWYQQALGQGPQFIFQYYREEENGRGNFPPRFSGLQFPNYSSELNVNALELDDSALYLCASSLPNPRGTDTQYFGPGTRLTVL.

The V gene is TRBV7-2, the J gene TRBJ2-7; unclear D gene. Germline V gene sequence: CDR1 SGHTA, CDR2 FQGNSA. With 4 bases removed from V and 2 bases from J, the gap between germline ends came to 3 bases. The CDR3 is 11 amino acids. The CDR3: CASSSAYEQYF. As DNA, the CDR3 is TGTGCCAGCAGCTCCGCCTACGAGCAGTACTTC.

The chain uses TRBV11-2 and TRBJ2-7, with 8 nucleotides matching TRBD1. The CDR3 covers 15 residues. CDR1 is SGHAT and CDR2 is FQNNGV in the germline V gene. V lost 7 bases to trimming and J lost 5 bases; unmatched junction nucleotides: 13. The CDR3, as DNA: TGTGCCAGCACCCCCGAGGTAGCAGGGGGCGACGAGCAGTACTTC. Its protein product is CASTPEVAGGDEQYF.

This chain links TRBV5-4 with TRBJ2-6; D is perhaps TRBD1 (5 bases). The V end lost 0 bases, the J end lost 1 base, and 5 bases lay between the germline ends. Per germline, CDR1 SGHNT and CDR2 YYREEE (reference sequence). The CDR3 covers 15 residues. CDR3 amino acids: CASSLEGSGANVLTF. CDR3 DNA: TGTGCCAGCAGCTTGGAGGGGTCTGGGGCCAACGTCCTGACTTTC. Full variable domain (missing parts from reference TRBV5-4 and TRBJ2-6): ETGVTQSPTHLIKTRGQQVTLRCSSQSGHNTVSWYQQALGQGPQFIFQYYREEENGRGNFPPRFSGLQFPNYSSELNVNALELDDSALYLCASSLEGSGANVLTFGAGSRLTVL.